Below, 4 T cell receptor beta chains from the same sample are listed, as sequenced in a study of blood T cell repertoires in COVID-19. The assay was immunoSEQ multiplex PCR, and TCRdb's table has in-frame clones only and misses some. The sample holds hundreds of thousands of clones, around nine tenths seen once. The sequenced material came from PBMCs or T cells enriched from blood (not recorded which). These receptors all stem from a woman in her twenties or thirties who had been exposed to COVID-19.

Remarks on this clone: Its ends do not fully match the called genes, so a read error is possible. The V call is TRBV7-7, the J call TRBJ2-7; TRBD1 might be the D (6 bases). In germline, CDR1 is SSHAT, CDR2 FNYEAQ (reference sequence). CDR3 length equals 15 residues. The CDR3 DNA sequence: TGTGCTAGCAGCTTAGGCCAGGGGAAAGACTACGAGCAGTACTTC. It codes for CASSLGQGKDYEQYF.

The V call is TRBV6-5, the J call TRBJ1-5, with D possibly matching TRBD1 (5 bases). Trimming removed 5 bases at V and 7 bases at J, with 18 bases between. Germline assignment: CDR1 MNHEY and CDR2 SVGAGI. CDR3 length equals 15 residues. CDR3 bases: TGTGCCAGCAGTCTTTGGGCGACAGAGAGGCAGCCCCAGCATTTT. It specifies CASSLWATERQPQHF.

This chain joins TRBV28 and TRBJ1-2; no firm D call. The germline V gene encodes CDR1 MDHEN and CDR2 SYDVKM. Trimming stripped 1 base from V and 8 bases from J, with 8 bases between. CDR3 length: 12 amino acids. CDR3 nucleotides: TGTGCCAGCAGTTTATCGCAGTACGGCTACACCTTC. Translating it yields CASSLSQYGYTF.

This sequence joins TRBV18 and TRBJ1-1; D is possibly TRBD1 (6 bases). The CDR3 has 12 amino acids. Per the germline V gene, CDR1 is KGHSH and CDR2 is LQKENI. V was cut by 6 bases and J by 8 bases, with 13 bases left in between. CDR3 DNA: TGTGCCAGCTCGGACAGCCGTCTCGAAGCTTTCTTT. This gives the protein CASSDSRLEAFF.